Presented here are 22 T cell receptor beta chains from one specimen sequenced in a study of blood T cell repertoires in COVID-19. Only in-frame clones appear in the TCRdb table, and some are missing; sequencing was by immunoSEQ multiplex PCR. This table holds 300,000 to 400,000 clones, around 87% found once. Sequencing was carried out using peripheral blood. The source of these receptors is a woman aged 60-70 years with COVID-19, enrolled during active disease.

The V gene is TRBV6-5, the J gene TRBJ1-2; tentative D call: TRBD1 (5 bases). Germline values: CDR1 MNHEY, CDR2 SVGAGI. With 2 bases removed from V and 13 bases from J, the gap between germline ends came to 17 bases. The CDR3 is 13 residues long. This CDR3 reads CASSYLISGRATF. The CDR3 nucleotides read TGTGCCAGCAGTTACCTTATTTCAGGGAGGGCCACCTTC.

The CDR3 sequence is CASSFQGADLNTEAFF. CDR3 coding DNA: TGCGCCAGCAGCTTTCAGGGGGCCGACTTGAACACTGAAGCTTTCTTT. V and J are TRBV5-1 and TRBJ1-1; 8 positions match TRBD1. J gave up 0 bases and V 2 bases, and 6 bases lay outside the gene matches. CDR1 is SGHRS and CDR2 is YFSETQ in the germline V gene. This CDR3 comprises 16 residues.

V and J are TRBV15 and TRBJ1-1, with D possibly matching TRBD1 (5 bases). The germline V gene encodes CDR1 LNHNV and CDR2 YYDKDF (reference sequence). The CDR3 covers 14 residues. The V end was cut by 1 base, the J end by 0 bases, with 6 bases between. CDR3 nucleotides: TGTGCCACCAGCAGAGGGGGCATGAACACTGAAGCTTTCTTT. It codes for CATSRGGMNTEAFF.

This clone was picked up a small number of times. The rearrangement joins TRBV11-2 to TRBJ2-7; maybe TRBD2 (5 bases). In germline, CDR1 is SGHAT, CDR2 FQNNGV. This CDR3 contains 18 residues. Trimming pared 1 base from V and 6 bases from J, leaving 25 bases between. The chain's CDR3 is CASSLGTPILGLGGEQYF. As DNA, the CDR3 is TGTGCCAGCAGCTTAGGGACTCCCATTCTTGGGCTAGGAGGCGAGCAGTACTTC.

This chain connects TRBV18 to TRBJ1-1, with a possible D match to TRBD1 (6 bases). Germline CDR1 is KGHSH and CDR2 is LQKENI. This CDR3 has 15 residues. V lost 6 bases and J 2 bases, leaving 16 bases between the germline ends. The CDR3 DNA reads TGTGCCAGCTCCCCCGGACGGGGGGCCAACACTGAAGCTTTCTTT. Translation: CASSPGRGANTEAFF. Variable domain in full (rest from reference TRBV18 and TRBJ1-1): NAGVMQNPRHLVRRRGQEARLRCSPMKGHSHVYWYRQLPEEGLKFMVYLQKENIIDESGMPKERFSAEFPKEGPSILRIQQVVRGDSAAYFCASSPGRGANTEAFFGQGTRLTVV.

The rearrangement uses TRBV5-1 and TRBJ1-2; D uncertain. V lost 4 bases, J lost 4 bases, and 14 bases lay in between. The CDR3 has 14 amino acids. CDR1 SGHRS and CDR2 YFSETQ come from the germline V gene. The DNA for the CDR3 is TGCGCCAGCAGCCCGGGAGAAGGCAGCTATGGCTACACCTTC. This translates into CASSPGEGSYGYTF. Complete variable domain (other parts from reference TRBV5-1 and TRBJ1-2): KAGVTQTPRYLIKTRGQQVTLSCSPISGHRSVSWYQQTPGQGLQFLFEYFSETQRNKGNFPGRFSGRQFSNSRSEMNVSTLELGDSALYLCASSPGEGSYGYTFGSGTRLTVV.

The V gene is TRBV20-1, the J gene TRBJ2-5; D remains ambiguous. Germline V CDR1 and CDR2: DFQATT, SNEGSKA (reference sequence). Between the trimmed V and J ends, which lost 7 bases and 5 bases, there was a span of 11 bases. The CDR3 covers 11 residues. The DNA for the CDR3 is TGCAGTGTTTGGCCCGGGGAGACCCAGTACTTC. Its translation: CSVWPGETQYF.

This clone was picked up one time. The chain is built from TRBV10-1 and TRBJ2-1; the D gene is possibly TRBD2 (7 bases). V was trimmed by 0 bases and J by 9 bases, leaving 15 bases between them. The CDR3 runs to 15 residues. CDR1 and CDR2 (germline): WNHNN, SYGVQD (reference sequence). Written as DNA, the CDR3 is TGCGCCAGCAGTGAGTCCGGGGGGCCGCTCCGTGAGCAGTTCTTC. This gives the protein CASSESGGPLREQFF.

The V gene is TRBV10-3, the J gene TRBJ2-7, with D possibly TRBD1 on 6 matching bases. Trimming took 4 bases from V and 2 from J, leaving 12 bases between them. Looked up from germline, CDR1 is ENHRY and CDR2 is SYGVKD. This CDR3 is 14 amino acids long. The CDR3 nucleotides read TGTGCCATCAGTGTAGGGGCAGGGGCCTACGAGCAGTACTTC. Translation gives CAISVGAGAYEQYF.

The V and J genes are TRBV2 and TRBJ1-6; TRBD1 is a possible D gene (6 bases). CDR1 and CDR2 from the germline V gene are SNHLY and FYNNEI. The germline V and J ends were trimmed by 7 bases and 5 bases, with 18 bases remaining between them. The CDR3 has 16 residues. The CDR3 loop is CASIPDRGANNSPLHF. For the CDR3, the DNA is TGTGCCAGCATACCAGACCGGGGGGCTAATAATTCACCCCTCCACTTT.

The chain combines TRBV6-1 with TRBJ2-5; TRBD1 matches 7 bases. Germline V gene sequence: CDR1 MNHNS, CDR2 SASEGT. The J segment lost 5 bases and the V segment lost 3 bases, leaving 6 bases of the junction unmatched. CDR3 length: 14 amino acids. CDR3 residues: CASSEVAGGETQYF. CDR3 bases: TGTGCCAGCAGTGAGGTGGCAGGGGGTGAGACCCAGTACTTC.

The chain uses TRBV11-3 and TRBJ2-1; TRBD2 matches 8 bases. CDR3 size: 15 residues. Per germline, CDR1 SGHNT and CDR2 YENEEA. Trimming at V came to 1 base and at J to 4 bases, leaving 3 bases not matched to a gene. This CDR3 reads CASSLGAGGYNEQFF. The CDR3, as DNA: TGTGCCAGCAGCTTAGGGGCGGGGGGATACAATGAGCAGTTCTTC.

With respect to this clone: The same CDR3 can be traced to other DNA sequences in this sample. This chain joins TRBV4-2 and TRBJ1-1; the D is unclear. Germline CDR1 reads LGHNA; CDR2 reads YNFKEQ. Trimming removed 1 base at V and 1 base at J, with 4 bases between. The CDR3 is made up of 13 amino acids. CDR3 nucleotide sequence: TGTGCCAGCAGCCAAGGAGGGAACACTGAAGCTTTCTTT. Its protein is CASSQGGNTEAFF.

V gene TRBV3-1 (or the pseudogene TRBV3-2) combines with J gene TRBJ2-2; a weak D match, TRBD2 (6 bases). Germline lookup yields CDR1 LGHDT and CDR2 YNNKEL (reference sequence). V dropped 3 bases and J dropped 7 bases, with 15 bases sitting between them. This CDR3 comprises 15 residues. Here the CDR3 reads CASSQEGGVGGELFF. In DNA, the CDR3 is TGTGCCAGCAGCCAGGAGGGAGGAGTAGGCGGGGAGCTGTTTTTT.

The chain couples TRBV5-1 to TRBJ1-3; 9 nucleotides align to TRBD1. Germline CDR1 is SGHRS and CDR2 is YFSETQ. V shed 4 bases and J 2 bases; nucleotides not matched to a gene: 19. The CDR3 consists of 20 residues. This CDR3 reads CASSAWLGTGLGLAGNTIYF. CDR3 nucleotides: TGCGCCAGCAGCGCGTGGCTAGGGACAGGGCTCGGTCTTGCTGGAAACACCATATATTTT.

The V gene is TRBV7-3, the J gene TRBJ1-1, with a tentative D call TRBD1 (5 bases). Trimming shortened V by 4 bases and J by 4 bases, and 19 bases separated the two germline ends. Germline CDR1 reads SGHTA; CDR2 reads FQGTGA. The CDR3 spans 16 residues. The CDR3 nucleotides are TGTGCCAGCAGCTCACAACGATCAGGGTTTAGCACTGAAGCTTTCTTT. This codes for CASSSQRSGFSTEAFF.

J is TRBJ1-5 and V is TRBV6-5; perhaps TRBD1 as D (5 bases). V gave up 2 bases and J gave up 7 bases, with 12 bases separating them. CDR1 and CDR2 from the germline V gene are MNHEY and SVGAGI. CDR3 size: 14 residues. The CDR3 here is CASSYLQGRQPQHF. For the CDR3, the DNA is TGTGCCAGCAGTTACCTTCAGGGCCGGCAGCCCCAGCATTTT.

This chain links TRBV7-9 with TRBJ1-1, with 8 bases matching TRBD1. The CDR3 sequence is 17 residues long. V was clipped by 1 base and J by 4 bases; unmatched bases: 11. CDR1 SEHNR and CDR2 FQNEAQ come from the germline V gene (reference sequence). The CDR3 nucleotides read TGTGCCAGCAGCTTAGTTGGCAGGGGGCGCATTAGCACTGAAGCTTTCTTT. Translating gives CASSLVGRGRISTEAFF.

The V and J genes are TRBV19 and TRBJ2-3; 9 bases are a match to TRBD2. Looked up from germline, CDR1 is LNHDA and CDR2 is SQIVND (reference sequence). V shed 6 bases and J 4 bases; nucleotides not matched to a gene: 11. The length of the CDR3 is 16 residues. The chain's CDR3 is CASSPAGGQVADTQYF. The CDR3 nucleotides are TGTGCCAGTAGCCCAGCGGGGGGCCAGGTTGCAGATACGCAGTATTTT.

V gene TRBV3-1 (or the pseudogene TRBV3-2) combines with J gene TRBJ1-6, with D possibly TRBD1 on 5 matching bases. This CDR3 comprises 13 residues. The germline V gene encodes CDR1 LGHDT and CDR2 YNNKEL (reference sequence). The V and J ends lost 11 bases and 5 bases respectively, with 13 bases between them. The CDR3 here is CACGWGDNSPLHF. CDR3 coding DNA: TGTGCCTGCGGGTGGGGGGATAATTCACCCCTCCACTTT.

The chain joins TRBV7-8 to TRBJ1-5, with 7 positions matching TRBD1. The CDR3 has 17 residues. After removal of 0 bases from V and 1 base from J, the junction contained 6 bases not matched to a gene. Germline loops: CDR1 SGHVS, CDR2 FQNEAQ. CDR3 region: CASSLATGSQSNQPQHF. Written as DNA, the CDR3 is TGTGCCAGCAGCTTAGCGACAGGGAGCCAAAGCAATCAGCCCCAGCATTTT.

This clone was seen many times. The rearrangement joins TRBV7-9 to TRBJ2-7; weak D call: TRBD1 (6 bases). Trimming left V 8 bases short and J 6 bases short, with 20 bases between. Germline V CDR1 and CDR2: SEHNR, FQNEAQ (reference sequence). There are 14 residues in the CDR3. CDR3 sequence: CASSSAGTTPEQYF. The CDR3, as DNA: TGTGCCAGCTCTTCAGCAGGGACAACGCCCGAGCAGTACTTC.